This T cell receptor beta chain was observed in a study of CXCR3-negative and CXCR3-positive naive CD8 T cells. The study, taken as a whole, reports: The TRB CDR3s that CXCR3-positive naive cells carried were more hydrophobic than those of CXCR3-negative naive cells.

The libraries of TRB cDNA were constructed through 5' RACE using UMI labels. TCRdb reprocessed the 5' RACE reads; each CDR3 protein has one entry and no DNA is given. This repertoire comprises 90,000 to 150,000 distinct CDR3 sequences; its ten largest clones make up around 0.36%. Regarding this clonotype: Its antigen is unidentified.

The CDR3 totals 14 residues. Germline V gene data show CDR1 as SEHNR and CDR2 as FQNEAQ (reference sequence). This receptor was obtained from a human donor in good health. Some clones in this sample may be carry-over from other donors' samples. The rearrangement uses TRBV7-9 and TRBJ2-2. Input material: naive CXCR3+ CD8+ T cells from blood. The sample's subset: CD45RO-CCR7+CD27+CD95- naive CD8+ T cells expressing CXCR3 (TNR3+). Here the CDR3 reads CASSLVRNTGELFF.